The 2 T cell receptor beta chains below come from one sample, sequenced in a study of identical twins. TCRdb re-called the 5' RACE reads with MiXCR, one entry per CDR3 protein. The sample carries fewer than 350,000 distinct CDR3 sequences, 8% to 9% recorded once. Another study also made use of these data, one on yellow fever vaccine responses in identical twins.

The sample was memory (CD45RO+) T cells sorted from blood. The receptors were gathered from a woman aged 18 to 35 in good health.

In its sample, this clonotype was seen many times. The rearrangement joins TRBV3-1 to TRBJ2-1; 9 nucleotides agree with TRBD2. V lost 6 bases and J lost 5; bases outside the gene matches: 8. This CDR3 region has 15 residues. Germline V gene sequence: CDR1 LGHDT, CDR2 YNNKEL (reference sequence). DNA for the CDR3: TGTGCCAGCAGTCCAATGACTAGCGGAAACAATGAGCAGTTCTTC. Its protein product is CASSPMTSGNNEQFF.

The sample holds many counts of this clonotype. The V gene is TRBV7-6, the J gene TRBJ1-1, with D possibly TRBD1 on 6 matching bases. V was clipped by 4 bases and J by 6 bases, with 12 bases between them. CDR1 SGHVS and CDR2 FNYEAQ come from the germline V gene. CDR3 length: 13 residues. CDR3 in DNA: TGTGCCAGCAGCTCCGGGGGGGCTGCTGAAGCTTTCTTT. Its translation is CASSSGGAAEAFF.